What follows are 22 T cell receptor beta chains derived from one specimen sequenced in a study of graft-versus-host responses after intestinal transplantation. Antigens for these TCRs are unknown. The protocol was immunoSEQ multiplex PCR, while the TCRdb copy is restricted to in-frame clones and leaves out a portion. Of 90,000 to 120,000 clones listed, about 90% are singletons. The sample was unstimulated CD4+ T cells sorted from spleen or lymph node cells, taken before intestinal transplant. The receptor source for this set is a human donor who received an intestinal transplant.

CDR3 bases: TGTGCCTGGAGTAAGGCTAGCGGGTCCCATGAGCAGTTCTTC. The encoded protein is CAWSKASGSHEQFF. This chain joins TRBV30 and TRBJ2-1, with 8 bases lining up with TRBD2. J was trimmed by 8 bases and V by 2 bases; bases with no gene match: 8. Germline values: CDR1 GTSNPN, CDR2 SVGIG (reference sequence). The CDR3 extends over 14 amino acids.

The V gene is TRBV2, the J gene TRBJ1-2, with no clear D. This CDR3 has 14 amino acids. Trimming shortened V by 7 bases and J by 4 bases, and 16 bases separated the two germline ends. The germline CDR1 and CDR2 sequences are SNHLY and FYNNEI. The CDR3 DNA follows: TGTGCCAGCAACCAGGCGGCCCAAACCTATGGCTACACCTTC. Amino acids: CASNQAAQTYGYTF. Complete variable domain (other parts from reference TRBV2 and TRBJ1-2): EPEVTQTPSHQVTQMGQEVILRCVPISNHLYFYWYRQILGQKVEFLVSFYNNEISEKSEIFDDQFSVERPDGSNFTLKIRSTKLEDSAMYFCASNQAAQTYGYTFGSGTRLTVV.

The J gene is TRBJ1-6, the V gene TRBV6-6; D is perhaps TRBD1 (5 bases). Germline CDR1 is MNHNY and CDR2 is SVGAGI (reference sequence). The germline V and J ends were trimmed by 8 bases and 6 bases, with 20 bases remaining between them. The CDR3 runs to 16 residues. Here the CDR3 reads CASHRSPGGINSPLHF. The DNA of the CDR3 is TGTGCCAGCCACAGGTCCCCGGGGGGAATTAATTCACCCCTCCACTTT.

CDR3 sequence (DNA): TGTGCCAGCAGTACAAAGGACAGGGGGGTTGGGGAGCAGTACTTC. This encodes CASSTKDRGVGEQYF. V usage is TRBV27 and J usage is TRBJ2-7; 10 bases map to TRBD1. CDR1 is MNHEY and CDR2 is SMNVEV in the germline V gene (reference sequence). The CDR3 length is 15 residues. V dropped 5 bases and J dropped 7; count of bases not matched to a gene: 11.

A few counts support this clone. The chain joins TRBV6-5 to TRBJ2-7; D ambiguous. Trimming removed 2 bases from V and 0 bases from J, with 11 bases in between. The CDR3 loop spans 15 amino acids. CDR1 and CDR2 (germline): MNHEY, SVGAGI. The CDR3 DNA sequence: TGTGCCAGCAGTTACGCCGGTAGGAGCTCCTACGAGCAGTACTTC. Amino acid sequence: CASSYAGRSSYEQYF.

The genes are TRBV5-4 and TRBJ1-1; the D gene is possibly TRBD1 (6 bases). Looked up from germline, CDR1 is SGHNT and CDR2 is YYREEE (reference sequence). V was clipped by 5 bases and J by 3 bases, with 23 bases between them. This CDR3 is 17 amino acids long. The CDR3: CASSRLLTGLGDTEAFF. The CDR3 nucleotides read TGTGCCAGCAGTCGACTACTCACAGGGTTGGGAGACACTGAAGCTTTCTTT. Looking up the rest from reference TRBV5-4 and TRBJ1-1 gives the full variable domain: ETGVTQSPTHLIKTRGQQVTLRCSSQSGHNTVSWYQQALGQGPQFIFQYYREEENGRGNFPPRFSGLQFPNYSSELNVNALELDDSALYLCASSRLLTGLGDTEAFFGQGTRLTVV.

CDR3 DNA: TGTGCCAGCAGCTCCGGGACTAGACATTACGAGCAGTACTTC. Its protein product is CASSSGTRHYEQYF. The chain couples TRBV7-2 to TRBJ2-7, with 8 bases fitting TRBD2. This CDR3 contains 14 residues. CDR1 is SGHTA and CDR2 is FQGNSA in the germline V gene. The V and J ends lost 4 bases and 4 bases, in that order; junction bases with no gene match: 6.

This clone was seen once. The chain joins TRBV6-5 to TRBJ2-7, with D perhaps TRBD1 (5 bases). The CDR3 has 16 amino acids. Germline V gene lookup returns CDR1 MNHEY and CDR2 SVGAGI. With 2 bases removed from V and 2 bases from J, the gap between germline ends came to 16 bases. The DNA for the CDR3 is TGTGCCAGCAGTTACCAGGTTGGGGCGGCCCCCTACGAGCAGTACTTC. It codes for CASSYQVGAAPYEQYF.

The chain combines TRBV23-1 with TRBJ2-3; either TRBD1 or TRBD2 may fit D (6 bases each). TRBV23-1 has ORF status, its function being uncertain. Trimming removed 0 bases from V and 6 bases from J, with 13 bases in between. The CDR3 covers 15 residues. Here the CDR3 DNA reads TGCGCCAGCAGTCAATCGAGGGGGGCGGGTGATACGCAGTATTTT. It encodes CASSQSRGAGDTQYF.

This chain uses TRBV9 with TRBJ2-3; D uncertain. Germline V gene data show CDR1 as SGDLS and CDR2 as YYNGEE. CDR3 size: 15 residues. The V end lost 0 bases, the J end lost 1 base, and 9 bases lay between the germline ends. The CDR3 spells CASSVDGRGTDTQYF. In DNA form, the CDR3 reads TGTGCCAGCAGCGTAGATGGACGGGGCACAGATACGCAGTATTTT. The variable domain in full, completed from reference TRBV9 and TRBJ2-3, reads DSGVTQTPKHLITATGQRVTLRCSPRSGDLSVYWYQQSLDQGLQFLIQYYNGEERAKGNILERFSAQQFPDLHSELNLSSLELGDSALYFCASSVDGRGTDTQYFGPGTRLTVL.

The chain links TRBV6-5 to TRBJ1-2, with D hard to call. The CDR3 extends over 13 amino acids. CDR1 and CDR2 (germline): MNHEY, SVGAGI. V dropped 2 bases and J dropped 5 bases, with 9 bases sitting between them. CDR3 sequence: CASSYLSGYGYTF. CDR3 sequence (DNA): TGTGCCAGCAGTTACCTCTCGGGGTATGGCTACACCTTC.

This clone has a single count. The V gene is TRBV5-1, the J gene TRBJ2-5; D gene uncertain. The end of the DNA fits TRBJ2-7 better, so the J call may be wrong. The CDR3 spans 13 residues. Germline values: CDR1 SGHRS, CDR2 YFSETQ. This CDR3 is CASSPGTHYEQYF. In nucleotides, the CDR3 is TGCGCCAGCAGCCCCGGCACCCACTACGAGCAGTACTTC.

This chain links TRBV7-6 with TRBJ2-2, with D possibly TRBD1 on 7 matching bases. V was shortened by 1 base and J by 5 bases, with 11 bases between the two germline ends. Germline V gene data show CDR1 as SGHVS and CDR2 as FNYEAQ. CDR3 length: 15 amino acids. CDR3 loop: CASSLGRGVTGELFF. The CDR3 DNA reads TGTGCCAGCAGCTTAGGCAGGGGGGTAACCGGGGAGCTGTTTTTT.

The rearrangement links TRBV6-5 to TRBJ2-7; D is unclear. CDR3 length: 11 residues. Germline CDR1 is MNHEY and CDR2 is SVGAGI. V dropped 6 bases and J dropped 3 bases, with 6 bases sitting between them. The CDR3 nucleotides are TGTGCCAGCAGCTACCACTACGAGCAGTACTTC. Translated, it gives CASSYHYEQYF.

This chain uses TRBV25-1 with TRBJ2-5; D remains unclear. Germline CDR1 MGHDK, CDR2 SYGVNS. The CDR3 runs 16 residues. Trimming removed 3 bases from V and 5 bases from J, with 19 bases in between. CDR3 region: CASSEPVKLGRETQYF. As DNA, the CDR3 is TGTGCCAGCAGTGAGCCCGTGAAGTTAGGGCGGGAGACCCAGTACTTC. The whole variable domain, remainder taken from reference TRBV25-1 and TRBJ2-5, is EADIYQTPRYLVIGTGKKITLECSQTMGHDKMYWYQQDPGMELHLIHYSYGVNSTEKGDLSSESTVSRIRTEHFPLTLESARPSHTSQYLCASSEPVKLGRETQYFGPGTRLLVL.

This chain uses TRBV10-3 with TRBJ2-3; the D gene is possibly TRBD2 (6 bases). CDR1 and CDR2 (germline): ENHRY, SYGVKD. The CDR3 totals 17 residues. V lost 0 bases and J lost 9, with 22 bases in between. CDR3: CAISESTIRGKEITQYF. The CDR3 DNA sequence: TGTGCCATCAGTGAGTCGACTATTCGGGGGAAGGAGATAACGCAGTATTTT.

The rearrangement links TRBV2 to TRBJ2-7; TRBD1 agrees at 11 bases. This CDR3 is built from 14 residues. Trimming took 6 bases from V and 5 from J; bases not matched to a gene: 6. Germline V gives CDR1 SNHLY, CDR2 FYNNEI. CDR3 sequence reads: CASSRTGGANEQYF. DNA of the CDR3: TGTGCCAGCAGCCGGACAGGGGGCGCCAACGAGCAGTACTTC.

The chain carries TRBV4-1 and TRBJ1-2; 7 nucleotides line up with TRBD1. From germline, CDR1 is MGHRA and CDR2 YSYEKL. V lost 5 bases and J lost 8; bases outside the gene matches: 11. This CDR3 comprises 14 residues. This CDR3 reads CASSTRTGRGGYTF. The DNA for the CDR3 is TGCGCCAGCAGCACTCGGACAGGCCGCGGGGGCTACACCTTC.

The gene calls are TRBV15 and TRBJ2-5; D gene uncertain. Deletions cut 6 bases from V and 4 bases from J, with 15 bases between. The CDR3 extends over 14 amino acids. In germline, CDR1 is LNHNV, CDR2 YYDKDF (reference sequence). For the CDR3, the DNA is TGTGCCACCAGTTCGGAAGAAGGTGGAGAGACCCAGTACTTC. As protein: CATSSEEGGETQYF.

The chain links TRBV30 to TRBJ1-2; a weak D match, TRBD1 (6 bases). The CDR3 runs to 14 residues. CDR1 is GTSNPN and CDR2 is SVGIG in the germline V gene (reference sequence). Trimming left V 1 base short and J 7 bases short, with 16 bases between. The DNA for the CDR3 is TGTGCCTGGAGTGATGACAGGCCAAGGGGTGGCTACACCTTC. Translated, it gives CAWSDDRPRGGYTF.

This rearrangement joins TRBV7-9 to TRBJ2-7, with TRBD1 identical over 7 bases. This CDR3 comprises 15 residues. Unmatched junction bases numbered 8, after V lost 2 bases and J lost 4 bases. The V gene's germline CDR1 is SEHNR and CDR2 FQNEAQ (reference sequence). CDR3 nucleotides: TGTGCCAGCAGCTTAAAGGACAGGCCGGAGTACGAGCAGTACTTC. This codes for CASSLKDRPEYEQYF.

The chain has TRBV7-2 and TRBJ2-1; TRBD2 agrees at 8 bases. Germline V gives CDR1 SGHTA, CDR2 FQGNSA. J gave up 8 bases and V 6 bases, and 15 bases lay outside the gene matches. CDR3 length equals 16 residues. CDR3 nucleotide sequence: TGTGCCAGCAGTAATCCCCGGGGGGGGCAACGGTATGAGCAGTTCTTC. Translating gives CASSNPRGGQRYEQFF.